These 25 T cell receptor beta chains share one sample of origin, sequenced in a study of cytomegalovirus exposure and HLA in healthy donors. It was with 60 Vbeta and 13 Jbeta primers that the PCR ran. The assay was immunoSEQ multiplex PCR, and TCRdb's table has in-frame clones only and misses some. Recorded for this sample: roughly 150,000 clones. The sequencing input was PBMCs. The source is a woman between 45 and 60 years old in good health and CMV-seronegative.

The J gene is TRBJ2-3, the V gene TRBV5-6; 9 bases fit TRBD1. CDR1 SGHDT and CDR2 YYEEEE come from the germline V gene. This CDR3 is 15 amino acids long. The J segment lost 0 bases and the V segment lost 4 bases, leaving 3 bases of the junction unmatched. The CDR3 spells CASSPGTGSTDTQYF. The CDR3 DNA is TGTGCCAGCAGCCCTGGGACAGGGAGCACAGATACGCAGTATTTT. Together with reference TRBV5-6 and TRBJ2-3, the CDR3 gives the full variable domain: DAGVTQSPTHLIKTRGQQVTLRCSPKSGHDTVSWYQQALGQGPQFIFQYYEEEERQRGNFPDRFSGHQFPNYSSELNVNALLLGDSALYLCASSPGTGSTDTQYFGPGTRLTVL.

The V and J genes are TRBV19 and TRBJ1-3; 7 nucleotides agree with TRBD1. Germline V gene lookup returns CDR1 LNHDA and CDR2 SQIVND (reference sequence). The CDR3 runs 16 residues. Trimming removed 5 bases from V and 3 bases from J; junction bases left unmatched: 10. CDR3 region: CASSWGQPQGGNTIYF. CDR3 sequence (DNA): TGTGCCAGTAGTTGGGGACAGCCCCAAGGTGGAAACACCATATATTTT.

For the CDR3, the DNA is TGTGCCAGCAGCCCTTCCGGGACAGGGGATGAAAAACTGTTTTTT. As protein: CASSPSGTGDEKLFF. The chain joins TRBV14 to TRBJ1-4; 10 bases map to TRBD1. CDR3 length: 15 amino acids. Germline V lookup: CDR1 SGHDN, CDR2 FVKESK. V lost 4 bases to trimming and J lost 6 bases; unmatched junction nucleotides: 5.

The J gene is TRBJ2-1, the V gene TRBV4-2, with D possibly matching TRBD1 (5 bases). The CDR3 totals 16 residues. V lost 3 bases to trimming and J lost 1 base, with 13 bases between them. Germline CDR1 LGHNA, CDR2 YNFKEQ. The CDR3 sequence is CASSQGPLGSYNEQFF. The CDR3 DNA follows: TGTGCCAGCAGCCAGGGGCCTCTCGGGTCCTACAATGAGCAGTTCTTC.

The chain employs TRBV10-3 and TRBJ1-5, with 7 bases aligning to TRBD1. Trimming at V came to 11 bases and at J to 1 base, leaving 8 bases not matched to a gene. Germline CDR1 and CDR2: ENHRY and SYGVKD. CDR3 length equals 14 residues. The CDR3 sequence: CASSGTVSNQPQHF. In DNA, the CDR3 is TGTGCCTCATCCGGGACAGTCAGCAATCAGCCCCAGCATTTT.

This chain joins TRBV5-6 and TRBJ1-5, with D possibly matching TRBD1 (6 bases). CDR3 size: 16 residues. Trimming cost V 3 bases and J 0 bases, with 13 bases left between them. Germline V gives CDR1 SGHDT, CDR2 YYEEEE. DNA of the CDR3: TGTGCCAGCAGCTCTAGGACAGCCTATAGCAATCAGCCCCAGCATTTT. Amino acids: CASSSRTAYSNQPQHF.

V and J are TRBV7-2 and TRBJ1-5; 9 positions match TRBD1. Germline CDR1 and CDR2: SGHTA and FQGNSA. This CDR3 contains 15 residues. The ends lost 5 bases at V and 5 bases at J; junction bases unmatched: 7. The CDR3 spells CASSPEGQGHQPQHF. CDR3 nucleotide sequence: TGTGCCAGCAGCCCCGAGGGACAGGGACATCAGCCCCAGCATTTT.

The CDR3 nucleotides are TGCAGCGTTAGGACAGGGGGCTTGTCTGAAGCTTTCTTT. Protein: CSVRTGGLSEAFF. This sequence joins TRBV29-1 and TRBJ1-1; 11 bases agree with TRBD1. CDR1 and CDR2 (germline): SQVTM, ANQGSEA. The CDR3 is 13 amino acids. V dropped 5 bases and J dropped 6; count of bases not matched to a gene: 5. Supplemented by reference TRBV29-1 and TRBJ1-1, the full variable domain reads SAVISQKPSRDICQRGTSLTIQCQVDSQVTMMFWYRQQPGQSLTLIATANQGSEATYESGFVIDKFPISRPNLTFSTLTVSNMSPEDSSIYLCSVRTGGLSEAFFGQGTRLTVV.

As regards this clone: A junction end diverges from the germline sequence, so it may reflect a read error. The chain is built from TRBV7-7 and TRBJ2-5; TRBD2 aligns across 14 bases. There are 15 residues in the CDR3. CDR1 and CDR2 (germline): SSHAT, FNYEAQ (reference sequence). DNA for the CDR3: TGTGCTAGCAGCCCGGGACTAGCGGGGGAAGAGACCCAGTACTTC. Amino acid sequence: CASSPGLAGEETQYF. Full variable domain (remainder filled in from reference TRBV7-7 and TRBJ2-5): GAGVSQSPRYKVTKRGQDVTLRCDPISSHATLYWYQQALGQGPEFLTYFNYEAQPDKSGLPSDRFSAERPEGSISTLTIQRTEQRDSAMYRCASSPGLAGEETQYFGPGTRLLVL.

V and J are TRBV4-2 and TRBJ2-1; 10 positions match TRBD2. The CDR3 is 14 residues long. CDR1 and CDR2 from the germline V gene are LGHNA and YNFKEQ. J was trimmed by 6 bases and V by 5 bases; bases with no gene match: 4. The CDR3 is CASSGAGGPNEQFF. The CDR3 DNA reads TGTGCCAGCAGCGGAGCGGGGGGGCCCAATGAGCAGTTCTTC.

V and J are TRBV19 and TRBJ2-1; tentative D call: TRBD1 (5 bases). The CDR3 is made up of 14 amino acids. Trimming pared 1 base from V and 4 bases from J, leaving 8 bases between. Germline CDR1 reads LNHDA; CDR2 reads SQIVND (reference sequence). This chain's CDR3 is CASSIGQKYNEQFF. In DNA, the CDR3 is TGTGCCAGTAGTATAGGACAGAAATACAATGAGCAGTTCTTC.

CDR3 coding DNA: TGCGCCAGCAGCGAAGGGACTAGCGTTGCCTACGAGCAGTACTTC. Its protein is CASSEGTSVAYEQYF. The V and J genes are TRBV5-1 and TRBJ2-7, with 10 bases that match TRBD2. The CDR3 is made up of 15 amino acids. V shed 4 bases and J 2 bases; nucleotides not matched to a gene: 6. Germline CDR1 SGHRS, CDR2 YFSETQ.

The CDR3 bases are TGCGCCAGCAGCTTGAACCCACCCGGGACAGACTATGGCTACACCTTC. Its translation: CASSLNPPGTDYGYTF. The chain employs TRBV5-1 and TRBJ1-2; 7 bases fit TRBD1. Germline loops: CDR1 SGHRS, CDR2 YFSETQ. This CDR3 has 16 residues. The V and J ends lost 1 base and 3 bases, in that order; junction bases with no gene match: 9.

The rearrangement links TRBV7-2 to TRBJ1-2; maybe TRBD1 (6 bases). Trimming cost V 2 bases and J 5 bases, with 15 bases left between them. Germline V gene sequence: CDR1 SGHTA, CDR2 FQGNSA. The CDR3 extends over 15 amino acids. The CDR3 loop is CASSLLTGIGYGYTF. The CDR3 DNA reads as TGTGCCAGCAGCTTACTTACAGGGATCGGTTATGGCTACACCTTC.

The chain uses TRBV7-9 and TRBJ2-7; TRBD1 is a possible D gene (6 bases). CDR1 and CDR2 from the germline V gene are SEHNR and FQNEAQ (reference sequence). CDR3 length equals 15 residues. V lost 3 bases and J 0 bases, leaving 12 bases between the germline ends. Here the CDR3 reads CASSFLEQGSYEQYF. The CDR3 DNA reads as TGTGCCAGCAGCTTCCTAGAACAGGGCTCCTACGAGCAGTACTTC.

This sequence joins TRBV5-4 and TRBJ1-4, with D perhaps matching TRBD1 (6 bases). The V gene's germline CDR1 is SGHNT and CDR2 YYREEE (reference sequence). V lost 4 bases and J 6 bases, leaving 13 bases between the germline ends. The CDR3 runs 14 residues. Written as DNA, the CDR3 is TGTGCCAGCAGCCCCACGGGACATGATGAAAAACTGTTTTTT. It is translated as CASSPTGHDEKLFF.

This chain joins TRBV15 and TRBJ1-3; the match to TRBD1 covers 8 bases. CDR3 size: 14 residues. With 5 bases clipped from V and 4 bases from J, the junction kept 4 bases outside the gene matches. Germline CDR1 reads LNHNV; CDR2 reads YYDKDF (reference sequence). This chain's CDR3 is CATSVRQGGNTIYF. The CDR3 nucleotides read TGTGCCACCAGCGTACGACAGGGGGGAAACACCATATATTTT.

The chain recombines TRBV9 with TRBJ2-7; D might be TRBD2 (6 bases). V was trimmed by 4 bases and J by 3 bases, leaving 11 bases between them. Germline V gene data show CDR1 as SGDLS and CDR2 as YYNGEE. The CDR3 runs 13 residues. DNA for the CDR3: TGTGCCAGCAGCATGGGACTGGGCTACGAGCAGTACTTC. Amino acids: CASSMGLGYEQYF. Variable domain in full (rest from reference TRBV9 and TRBJ2-7): DSGVTQTPKHLITATGQRVTLRCSPRSGDLSVYWYQQSLDQGLQFLIQYYNGEERAKGNILERFSAQQFPDLHSELNLSSLELGDSALYFCASSMGLGYEQYFGPGTRLTVT.

The chain combines TRBV28 with TRBJ1-2; TRBD1 might be the D (5 bases). The CDR3 extends over 16 amino acids. The ends were cut back, 4 bases at V and 2 bases at J, with 17 bases in the middle. Looked up from germline, CDR1 is MDHEN and CDR2 is SYDVKM. This CDR3 reads CASSSPGHPRNYGYTF. In nucleotides, the CDR3 is TGTGCCAGCAGTTCCCCAGGACACCCCCGGAACTATGGCTACACCTTC.

The chain employs TRBV28 and TRBJ1-4, with TRBD1 identical over 7 bases. Germline V gene data show CDR1 as MDHEN and CDR2 as SYDVKM. The CDR3 consists of 13 residues. CDR3 loop: CATLEGAIGKLFF. Here the CDR3 DNA reads TGTGCTACCCTTGAGGGGGCAATAGGAAAACTGTTTTTT.

The chain uses TRBV9 and TRBJ1-5, with D tentatively TRBD1 (6 bases). V lost 4 bases to trimming and J lost 5 bases, with 13 bases between them. The CDR3 is 14 amino acids. From germline, CDR1 is SGDLS and CDR2 YYNGEE. CDR3 nucleotide sequence: TGTGCCAGCAGCCCACAGGGAGGGGATCAGCCCCAGCATTTT. Amino acids: CASSPQGGDQPQHF.

The CDR3 loop is CSVELAGGPRSYNEQFF. The CDR3 DNA is TGCAGCGTAGAACTAGCGGGGGGGCCTCGCTCCTACAATGAGCAGTTCTTC. This chain links TRBV29-1 with TRBJ2-1, with 13 bases fitting TRBD2. Germline CDR1 and CDR2: SQVTM and ANQGSEA. This CDR3 has 17 residues. V shed 6 bases, J shed 0 bases, and the junction held 8 bases outside the gene matches.

The rearrangement links TRBV4-1 to TRBJ1-4, with D possibly matching TRBD1 (5 bases). There are 14 residues in the CDR3. The V and J ends lost 5 bases and 4 bases respectively, with 11 bases between them. In germline, CDR1 is MGHRA, CDR2 YSYEKL. The CDR3 nucleotides are TGCGCCAGCAGCTACCGGGACTATAATGAAAAACTGTTTTTT. Translating it yields CASSYRDYNEKLFF.

The J gene is TRBJ2-3, the V gene TRBV11-2; D not certain. V dropped 7 bases and J dropped 5 bases, with 16 bases sitting between them. The CDR3 has 14 amino acids. Germline CDR1 SGHAT, CDR2 FQNNGV. CDR3 DNA sequence: TGTGCCAGCAACTTCCTACCCACCGGAGATACGCAGTATTTT. This translates into CASNFLPTGDTQYF.

This chain joins TRBV11-2 and TRBJ2-1; the D is unclear. Germline CDR1 is SGHAT and CDR2 is FQNNGV. V shed 8 bases and J shed 0 bases, with 11 bases lying between them. The length of the CDR3 is 14 residues. The CDR3 protein is CASLRSYSYNEQFF. The CDR3 DNA reads as TGTGCCAGCCTACGATCCTACTCCTACAATGAGCAGTTCTTC.